The clone carrying this T cell receptor beta chain occurred once. The data derive from a study of blood T cell repertoires in COVID-19. Using immunoSEQ multiplex PCR, the repertoire was profiled, and TCRdb retains in-frame clones only, with some absent. The sample consists of about 210,000 clones, around 84% of them appearing once. CDR3 length: 13 amino acids. Per germline, CDR1 WSHSY and CDR2 SAAADI. Between the trimmed V and J ends, which lost 2 bases and 8 bases, there was a span of 9 bases. The chain has TRBV10-2 and TRBJ2-2; D remains ambiguous. This sequence originates from a man aged 40-49 years who had recovered from COVID-19. Sequenced input: peripheral blood. CDR3 sequence: CASSEPIQGELFF. The CDR3 nucleotides are TGCGCCAGCAGTGAGCCCATACAAGGGGAGCTGTTTTTT.